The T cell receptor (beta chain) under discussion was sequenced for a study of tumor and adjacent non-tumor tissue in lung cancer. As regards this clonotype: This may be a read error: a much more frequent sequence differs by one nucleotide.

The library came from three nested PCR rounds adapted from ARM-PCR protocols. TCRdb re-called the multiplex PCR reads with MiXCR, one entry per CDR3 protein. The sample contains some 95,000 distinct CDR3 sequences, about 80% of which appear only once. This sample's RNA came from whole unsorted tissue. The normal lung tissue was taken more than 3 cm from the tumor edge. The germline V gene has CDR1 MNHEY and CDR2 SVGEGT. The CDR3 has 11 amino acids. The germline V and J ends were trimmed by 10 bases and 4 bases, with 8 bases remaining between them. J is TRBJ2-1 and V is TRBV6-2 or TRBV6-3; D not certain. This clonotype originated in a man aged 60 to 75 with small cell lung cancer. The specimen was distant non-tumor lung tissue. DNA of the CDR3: TGTGCCAACTCAGATTACAATGAGCAGTTCTTC. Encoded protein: CANSDYNEQFF.